This T cell receptor (beta chain) was identified in a study of T cell responses to AZD1222 COVID-19 vaccine. Broader study findings: Donors were largely white British and mainly female; clonal diversity was possibly underestimated.

Generated by immunoSEQ multiplex PCR, the TCRdb table keeps only in-frame clones and is missing some. This table has approximately 140,000 clones, about 91% appearing once. Concerning this clone: The antigen is undetermined.

The CDR3 sequence is 14 residues long. CDR1 and CDR2 from the germline V gene are SGHRS and YFSETQ. V lost 3 bases to trimming and J lost 1 base, with 7 bases between them. The receptor was isolated from an adult who received the AZD1222 COVID-19 vaccine. Specimen: peripheral blood, collected 28 days after the second AZD1222 dose. The chain combines TRBV5-1 with TRBJ1-4; a weak D match, TRBD1 (5 bases). CDR3 nucleotides: TGCGCCAGCAGCTGGGGGGGAACTAATGAAAAACTGTTTTTT. Protein product: CASSWGGTNEKLFF.